This T cell receptor (beta chain) was identified in a study of OX40 agonist ivuxolimab in advanced cancers. Whole-study context: Three partial responders included one hepatocellular carcinoma patient and two cutaneous melanoma patients.

Study-wide results and limits: Also showing low normalized T-cell clonal expansion were some of the nonresponders. Clonal expansion was among the lowest in partial responders at 0.1-3.0 mg/kg, especially CD8+. Expanded clones belonging to CD8+ T cells outnumbered, on average, those of CD4+.

Method: immunoSEQ multiplex PCR; TCRdb's copy keeps in-frame clones and lacks some. The table shows some 70,000 clones, with around 90% occurring only once. Comments on this clone: Its specificity is not known.

V shed 6 bases and J shed 9 bases, with 17 bases lying between them. Germline-derived CDR1 and CDR2 are MNHNS and SASEGT. The CDR3 covers 13 residues. The J gene is TRBJ2-5, the V gene TRBV6-1; D is possibly TRBD1 (5 bases). The material sequenced was CD4+ or CD8+ T cells sorted from blood, taken in a trial of the OX40 agonist ivuxolimab. The sequence derives from an adult with an advanced solid tumor such as melanoma, head and neck, liver or kidney cancer. The DNA of the CDR3 is TGTGCCAGCAGGGCGGTGCCAGGGAAGGCCCAGTACTTC. This gives the protein CASRAVPGKAQYF.